Listed below are T cell receptor beta chains from one sample, sequenced in a study of T cells after yellow fever vaccination. TCRdb re-analysed the 5' RACE reads in MiXCR, keeping a single row per CDR3 protein. The table includes roughly 150,000 distinct CDR3 sequences, about 7% detected once. Sequencing used CD4+ T cells sorted from PBMCs, obtained 5 days after the first yellow fever vaccination. These receptor sequences come from a man aged 18 to 35 who received the YFV17D yellow fever vaccine. The CDR3 runs from the conserved cysteine through the conserved F or W. Each record gives: clone size, J gene, V gene, D gene, CDR3 protein, CDR3 DNA. D genes are given only for firm matches. The size field is filled for only some rows; it gives once, few, many or a size class.

many,TRBJ2-3,TRBV7-6,-,CASSLVGFSTDTQYF,TGTGCCAGCAGCTTAGTCGGATTTAGCACAGATACGCAGTATTTT
many,TRBJ1-1,TRBV4-1,-,CATRQVGGEAFF,TGCGCCACCAGACAGGTCGGGGGTGAAGCTTTCTTT
-,TRBJ2-7,TRBV10-3,TRBD1,CAISPGTGTNEQYF,TGTGCCATCAGCCCGGGGACAGGGACCAACGAGCAGTACTTC
few,TRBJ2-7,TRBV10-3,-,CAIMSQNSGIKQYF,TGTGCCATCATGTCGCAAAATAGCGGAATAAAGCAGTACTTC
many,TRBJ2-1,TRBV19,-,CASSLSTSSYNEQFF,TGTGCCAGTAGTCTCTCTACAAGCTCCTACAATGAGCAGTTCTTC
-,TRBJ2-1,TRBV13,TRBD1,CASSALGQAYNEQFF,TGTGCCAGCAGCGCCCTCGGACAGGCATACAATGAGCAGTTCTTC
many,TRBJ2-1,TRBV20-1,-,CSARDLRSHEQFF,TGCAGTGCTAGAGATCTGAGGTCCCATGAGCAGTTCTTC
many,TRBJ2-2,TRBV4-1,-,CASSQARLNTGELFF,TGCGCCAGCAGCCAAGCCAGGTTAAACACCGGGGAGCTGTTTTTT
once,TRBJ2-3,TRBV20-1,-,CSARSHKRTDTQYF,TGCAGTGCTAGAAGCCACAAACGCACAGATACGCAGTATTTT
-,TRBJ2-5,TRBV7-3,-,CASSSGPGETQYF,TGTGCCAGCAGCTCCGGACCTGGGGAGACCCAGTACTTC
many,TRBJ2-3,TRBV4-2,-,CASSQDRQAPLDTQYF,TGTGCCAGCAGCCAAGATCGACAGGCTCCCTTGGATACGCAGTATTTT
-,TRBJ1-6,TRBV20-1,-,CSARSWANNSPLHF,TGCAGTGCCAGAAGTTGGGCGAATAATTCACCCCTCCACTTT
many,TRBJ2-2,TRBV12-3/TRBV12-4,-,CASSYWPGGPHTGELFF,TGTGCCAGCAGTTACTGGCCCGGGGGACCTCACACCGGGGAGCTGTTTTTT
many,TRBJ1-1,TRBV10-3,-,CAISNQANTEAFF,TGTGCCATCAGTAACCAGGCGAACACTGAAGCTTTCTTT
-,TRBJ2-5,TRBV4-2,TRBD2,CAISQTGGGVQETQYF,TGTGCCATCAGCCAAACTGGCGGGGGGGTCCAAGAGACCCAGTACTTC
once,TRBJ2-4,TRBV3-1,-,CASSQGGPNNNIQYF,TGTGCCAGCAGCCAAGGGGGGCCAAACAACAACATTCAGTACTTC
few,TRBJ2-1,TRBV14,TRBD2,CASQGPGGRNEQFF,TGTGCCAGCCAAGGCCCCGGCGGGAGGAATGAGCAGTTCTTC
many,TRBJ1-2,TRBV5-1,TRBD1,CASRYPGQGFGYTF,TGCGCCAGCAGATATCCGGGACAGGGTTTTGGCTACACCTTC
many,TRBJ2-7,TRBV7-2,-,CASSARQATSYEQYF,TGTGCCAGCAGCGCTAGACAGGCTACCTCCTACGAGCAGTACTTC
many,TRBJ2-7,TRBV7-6,-,CASSLDGVYEQYF,TGTGCCAGCAGCTTAGATGGGGTTTACGAGCAGTACTTC
many,TRBJ1-1,TRBV20-1,TRBD1,CSANPTGKDTEAFF,TGCAGTGCTAATCCGACAGGGAAAGACACTGAAGCTTTCTTT
few,TRBJ1-1,TRBV5-6,-,CASSLFSPAGEAFF,TGTGCCAGCAGCCTATTTAGTCCAGCGGGGGAAGCTTTCTTT
few,TRBJ2-3,TRBV11-2,TRBD2,CASSGWGLAGAGDTQYF,TGTGCCAGCAGCGGGTGGGGACTAGCGGGGGCGGGAGATACGCAGTATTTT
-,TRBJ2-5,TRBV30,-,CAWSVLLGVGQYF,TGTGCCTGGAGTGTACTTTTGGGGGTCGGCCAGTACTTC
few,TRBJ1-4,TRBV4-3,-,CASSQAAATNEKLFF,TGCGCCAGCAGCCAAGCGGCAGCAACTAATGAAAAACTGTTTTTT
many,TRBJ2-1,TRBV28,-,CASSLGGNTNNEQFF,TGTGCCAGCAGTTTGGGGGGAAACACCAACAATGAGCAGTTCTTC
many,TRBJ1-6,TRBV12-3/TRBV12-4,TRBD1,CASSSGTGSSYNSPLHF,TGTGCCAGCAGTTCCGGGACAGGGAGCTCCTATAATTCACCCCTCCACTTT
-,TRBJ1-1,TRBV4-3,TRBD1,CASSQEPGQMNTEAFF,TGCGCCAGCAGCCAAGAGCCGGGACAGATGAACACTGAAGCTTTCTTT
many,TRBJ2-5,TRBV19,-,CASSDGERKTQYF,TGTGCCAGTTCGGACGGGGAAAGGAAGACCCAGTACTTC
many,TRBJ2-1,TRBV7-2,TRBD2,CASSSAVGLAGGGYNEQFF,TGTGCCAGCAGCTCCGCCGTGGGACTAGCGGGGGGGGGTTACAATGAGCAGTTCTTC